Listed here are 13 T cell receptor beta chains from one sample, sequenced in a study of CXCR3-negative and CXCR3-positive naive CD8 T cells (dated 2019 in TCRdb). The full study reports these points: Compared with CXCR3-negative naive cells, CXCR3-positive naive cells had TRB CDR3s with higher hydrophobicity (lower Kidera factor 4), lower energy, and higher strength and volume indices.

The sequencing machine was a NextSeq 550. The Human TCR Profiling Kit (MiLaboratory) was used to make UMI-labeled 5' RACE TRB cDNA libraries. TCRdb reanalyzed the reads, keeping one entry per CDR3 protein sequence and omitting DNA. The sample's clone listing holds approximately 89,000 distinct CDR3 sequences. The top ten hold 0.53% of the sample. No antigens are known for them. The sample comprised naive CXCR3+ CD8+ T cells from blood. The sample's cell subset or site label, decoded: CD45RO-CCR7+CD27+CD95- naive CD8+ T cells expressing CXCR3 (TNR3+). These receptors all stem from a human donor in good health. Some clones in this sample may be carry-over from other donors' samples.

The chain uses TRBV9 and TRBJ2-7; TCRdb's assignment of TRBD2 cannot be checked, as there is no DNA. Germline assignment: CDR1 SGDLS and CDR2 YYNGEE. The CDR3 is made up of 14 amino acids. The CDR3 spells CASSVGSGIYEQYF.

This chain uses TRBV27 with TRBJ1-5. CDR1 is MNHEY, CDR2 SMNVEV, per germline (reference sequence). The CDR3 is made up of 14 amino acids. This CDR3 is CASSFMGGNQPQHF.

The chain combines TRBV3-1 with TRBJ2-1. The CDR3 runs 12 residues. The germline V gene encodes CDR1 LGHDT and CDR2 YNNKEL (reference sequence). CDR3 protein: CASSQGGSEQFF.

The CDR3 region is CASSVQDTQYF. The chain joins TRBV9 to TRBJ2-3. CDR1 and CDR2 from the germline V gene are SGDLS and YYNGEE. This CDR3 has 11 amino acids.

The chain links TRBV4-3 to TRBJ2-7; without DNA, the TCRdb call of TRBD1 cannot be checked. Germline loops: CDR1 LGHNA, CDR2 YSLEER. CDR3 size: 15 residues. CDR3 loop: CASSPRGSGTYEQYF.

V is TRBV28 and J is TRBJ1-5; as DNA is missing, the TRBD1 call by TCRdb cannot be tested. The CDR3 has 15 residues. CDR1 is MDHEN, CDR2 SYDVKM, per germline. This CDR3 reads CASSLGTTSNQPQHF.

This sequence joins TRBV29-1 and TRBJ1-1. Per germline, CDR1 SQVTM and CDR2 ANQGSEA. The CDR3 extends over 13 amino acids. The CDR3 protein is CSVEFSRVAEAFF.

The genes are TRBV6-2 or TRBV6-3 and TRBJ1-1. Per the germline V gene, CDR1 is MNHEY and CDR2 is SVGEGT. The CDR3 length is 13 residues. The CDR3: CASSLQGYTEAFF.

The chain links TRBV28 to TRBJ2-3; the D call of TRBD2 rests on TCRdb alone, since no DNA is present to check it. Germline assignment: CDR1 MDHEN and CDR2 SYDVKM. CDR3 length equals 11 residues. The CDR3 loop is CASTFLASQYF.

This chain connects TRBV4-2 to TRBJ2-1; no DNA is available, so the TRBD2 call from TCRdb remains unchecked. This CDR3 region has 16 residues. Germline CDR1 is LGHNA and CDR2 is YNFKEQ. The CDR3 region is CASSQENLAGVYEQFF.

The rearrangement joins TRBV6-5 to TRBJ2-1; absent DNA, TCRdb's TRBD1 call cannot be checked. The CDR3 is 16 amino acids. In germline, CDR1 is MNHEY, CDR2 SVGAGI. CDR3 loop: CASSYSGESSYNEQFF.

The chain joins TRBV18 to TRBJ2-7. The CDR3 contains 13 residues. CDR1 and CDR2 (germline): KGHSH, LQKENI. The CDR3 is CASSQADYYEQYF.

The rearrangement joins TRBV12-3 or TRBV12-4 to TRBJ2-2. The CDR3 length is 14 residues. The CDR3: CASEEGRNTGELFF.